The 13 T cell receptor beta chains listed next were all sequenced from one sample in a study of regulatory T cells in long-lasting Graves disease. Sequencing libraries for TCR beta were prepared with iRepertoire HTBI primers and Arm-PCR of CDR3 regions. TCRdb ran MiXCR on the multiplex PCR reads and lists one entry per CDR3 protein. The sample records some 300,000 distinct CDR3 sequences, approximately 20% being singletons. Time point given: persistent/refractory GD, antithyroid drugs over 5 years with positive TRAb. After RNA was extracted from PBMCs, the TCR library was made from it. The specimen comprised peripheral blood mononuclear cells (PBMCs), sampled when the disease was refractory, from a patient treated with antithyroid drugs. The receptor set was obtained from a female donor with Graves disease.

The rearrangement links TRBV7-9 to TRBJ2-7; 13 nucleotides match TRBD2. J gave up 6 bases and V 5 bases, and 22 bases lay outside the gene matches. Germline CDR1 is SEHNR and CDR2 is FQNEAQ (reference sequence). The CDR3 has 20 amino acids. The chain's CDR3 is CASSPPLGSTSGREQREQYF. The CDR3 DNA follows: TGTGCCAGCAGCCCCCCCCTAGGGAGTACTAGCGGGAGGGAGCAGCGCGAGCAGTACTTC. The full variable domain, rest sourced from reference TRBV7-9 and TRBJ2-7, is DTGVSQNPRHKITKRGQNVTFRCDPISEHNRLYWYRQTLGQGPEFLTYFQNEAQLEKSRLLSDRFSAERPKGSFSTLEIQRTEQGDSAMYLCASSPPLGSTSGREQREQYFGPGTRLTVT.

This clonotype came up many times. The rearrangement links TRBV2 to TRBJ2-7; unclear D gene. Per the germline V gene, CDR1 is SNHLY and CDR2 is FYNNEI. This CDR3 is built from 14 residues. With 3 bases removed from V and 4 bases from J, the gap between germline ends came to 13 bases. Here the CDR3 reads CASSELGVGYEQYF. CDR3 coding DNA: TGTGCCAGCAGTGAGTTGGGTGTGGGGTACGAGCAGTACTTC. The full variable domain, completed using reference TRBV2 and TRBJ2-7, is EPEVTQTPSHQVTQMGQEVILRCVPISNHLYFYWYRQILGQKVEFLVSFYNNEISEKSEIFDDQFSVERPDGSNFTLKIRSTKLEDSAMYFCASSELGVGYEQYFGPGTRLTVT.

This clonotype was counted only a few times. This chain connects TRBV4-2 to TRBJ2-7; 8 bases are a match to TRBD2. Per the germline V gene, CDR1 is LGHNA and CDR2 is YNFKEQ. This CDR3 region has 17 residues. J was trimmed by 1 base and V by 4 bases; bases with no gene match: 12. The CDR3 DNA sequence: TGTGCCAGCAGCCCCGGTGATGGTAGCGGGAATTCCTACGAGCAGTACTTC. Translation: CASSPGDGSGNSYEQYF.

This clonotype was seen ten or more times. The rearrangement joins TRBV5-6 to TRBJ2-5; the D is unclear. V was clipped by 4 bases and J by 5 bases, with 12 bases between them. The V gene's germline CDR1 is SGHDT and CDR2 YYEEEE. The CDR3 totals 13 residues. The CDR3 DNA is TGTGCCAGCAGCCTGGGCCTAGGGGAGACCCAGTACTTC. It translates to CASSLGLGETQYF. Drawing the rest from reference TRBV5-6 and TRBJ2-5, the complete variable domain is DAGVTQSPTHLIKTRGQQVTLRCSPKSGHDTVSWYQQALGQGPQFIFQYYEEEERQRGNFPDRFSGHQFPNYSSELNVNALLLGDSALYLCASSLGLGETQYFGPGTRLLVL.

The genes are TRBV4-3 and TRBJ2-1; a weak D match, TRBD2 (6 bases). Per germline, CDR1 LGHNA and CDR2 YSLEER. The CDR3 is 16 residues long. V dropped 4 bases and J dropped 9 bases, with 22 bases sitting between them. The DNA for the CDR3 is TGCGCCAGCAGCCCTCAATGGGGATTAGGTAGCGGTGAGCAGTTCTTC. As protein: CASSPQWGLGSGEQFF.

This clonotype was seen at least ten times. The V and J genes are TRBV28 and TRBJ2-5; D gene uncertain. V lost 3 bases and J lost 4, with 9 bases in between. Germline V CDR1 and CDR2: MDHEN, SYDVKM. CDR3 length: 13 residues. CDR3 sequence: CASSLSGTETQYF. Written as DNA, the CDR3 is TGTGCCAGCAGTTTGAGTGGAACAGAGACCCAGTACTTC.

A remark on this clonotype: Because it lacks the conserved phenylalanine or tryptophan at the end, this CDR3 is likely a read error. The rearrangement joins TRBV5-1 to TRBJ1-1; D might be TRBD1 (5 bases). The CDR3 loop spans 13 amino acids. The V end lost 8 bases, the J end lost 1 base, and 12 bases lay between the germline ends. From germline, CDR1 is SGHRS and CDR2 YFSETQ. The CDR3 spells CASRQISNTEAFS. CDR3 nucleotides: TGCGCCAGTCGACAGATTTCGAACACTGAAGCTTTCTCT.

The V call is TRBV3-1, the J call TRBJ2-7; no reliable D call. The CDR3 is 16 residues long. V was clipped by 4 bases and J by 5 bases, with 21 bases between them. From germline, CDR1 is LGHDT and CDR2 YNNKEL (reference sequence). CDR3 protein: CASSPGPDRRLDEQYF. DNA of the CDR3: TGTGCCAGCAGCCCCGGCCCGGACCGCCGTTTGGACGAGCAGTACTTC.

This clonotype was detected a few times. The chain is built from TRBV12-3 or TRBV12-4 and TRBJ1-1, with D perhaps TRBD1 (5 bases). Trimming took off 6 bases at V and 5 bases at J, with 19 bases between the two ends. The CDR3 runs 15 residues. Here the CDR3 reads CASSETRGVETEAFF. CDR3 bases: TGTGCCAGCAGCGAAACTAGGGGAGTGGAAACTGAAGCTTTCTTT.

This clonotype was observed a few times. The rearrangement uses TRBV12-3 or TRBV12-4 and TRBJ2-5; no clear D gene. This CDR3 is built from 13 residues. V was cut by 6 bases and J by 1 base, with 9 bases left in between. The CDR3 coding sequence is TGTGCCAGCAGAGTGATGACCCAAGAGACCCAGTACTTC. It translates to CASRVMTQETQYF.

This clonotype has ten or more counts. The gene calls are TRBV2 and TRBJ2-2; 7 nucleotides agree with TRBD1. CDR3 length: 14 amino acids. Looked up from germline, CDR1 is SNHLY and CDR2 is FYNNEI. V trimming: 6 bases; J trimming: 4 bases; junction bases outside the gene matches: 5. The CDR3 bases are TGTGCCAGCAGCGGGACAGAGTCCACCGGGGAGCTGTTTTTT. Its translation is CASSGTESTGELFF.

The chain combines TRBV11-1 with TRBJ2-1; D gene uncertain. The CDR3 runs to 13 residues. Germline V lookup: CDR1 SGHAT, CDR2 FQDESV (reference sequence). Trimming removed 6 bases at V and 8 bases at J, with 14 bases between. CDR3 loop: CASSSKSGDEQFF. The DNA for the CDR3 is TGTGCCAGCAGTTCTAAATCGGGCGATGAGCAGTTCTTC.

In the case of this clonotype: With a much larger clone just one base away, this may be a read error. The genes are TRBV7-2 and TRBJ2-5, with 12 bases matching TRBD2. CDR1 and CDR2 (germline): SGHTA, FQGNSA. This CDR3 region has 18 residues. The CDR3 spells CAGSEGLAGLSGGETQYF. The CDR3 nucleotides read TGTGCCGGCAGCGAGGGACTAGCGGGCCTTTCGGGGGGAGAGACCCAGTACTTC.